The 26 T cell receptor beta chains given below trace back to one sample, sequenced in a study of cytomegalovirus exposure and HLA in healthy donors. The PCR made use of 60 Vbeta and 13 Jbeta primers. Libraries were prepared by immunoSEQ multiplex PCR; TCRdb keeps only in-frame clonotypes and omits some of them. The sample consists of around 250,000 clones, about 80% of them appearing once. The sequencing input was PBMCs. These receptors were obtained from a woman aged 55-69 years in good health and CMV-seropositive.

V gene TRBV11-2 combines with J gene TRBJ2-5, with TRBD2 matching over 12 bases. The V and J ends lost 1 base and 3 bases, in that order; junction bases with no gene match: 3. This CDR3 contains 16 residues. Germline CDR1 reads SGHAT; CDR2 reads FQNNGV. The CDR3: CASSLGRTSGKETQYF. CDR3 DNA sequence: TGTGCCAGCAGCTTAGGACGGACTAGCGGGAAAGAGACCCAGTACTTC.

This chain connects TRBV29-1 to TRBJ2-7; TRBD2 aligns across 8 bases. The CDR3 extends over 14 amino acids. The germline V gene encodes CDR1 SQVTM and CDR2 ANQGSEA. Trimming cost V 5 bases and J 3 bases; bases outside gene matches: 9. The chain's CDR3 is CSVSRSGSRYEQYF. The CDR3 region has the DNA TGCAGCGTTAGTCGGAGCGGGAGCCGCTACGAGCAGTACTTC.

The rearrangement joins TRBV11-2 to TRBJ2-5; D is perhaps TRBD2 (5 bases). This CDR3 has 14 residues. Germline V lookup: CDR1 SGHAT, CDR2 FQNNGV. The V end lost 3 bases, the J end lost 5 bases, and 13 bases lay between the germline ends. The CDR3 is CASSLPGTWETQYF. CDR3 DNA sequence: TGTGCCAGCAGCTTGCCGGGAACCTGGGAGACCCAGTACTTC.

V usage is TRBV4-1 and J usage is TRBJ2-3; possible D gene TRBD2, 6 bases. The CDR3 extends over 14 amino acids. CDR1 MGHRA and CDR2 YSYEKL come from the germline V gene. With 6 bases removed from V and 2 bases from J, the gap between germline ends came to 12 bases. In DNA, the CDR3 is TGCGCCAGCAGGAGGGAGGCTTACACAGATACGCAGTATTTT. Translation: CASRREAYTDTQYF.

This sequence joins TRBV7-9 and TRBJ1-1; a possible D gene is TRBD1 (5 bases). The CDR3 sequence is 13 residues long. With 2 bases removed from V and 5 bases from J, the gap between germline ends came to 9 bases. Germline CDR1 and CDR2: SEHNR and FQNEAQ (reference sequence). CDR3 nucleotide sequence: TGTGCCAGCAGCTTATCGGGGGGTACTGAAGCTTTCTTT. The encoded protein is CASSLSGGTEAFF.

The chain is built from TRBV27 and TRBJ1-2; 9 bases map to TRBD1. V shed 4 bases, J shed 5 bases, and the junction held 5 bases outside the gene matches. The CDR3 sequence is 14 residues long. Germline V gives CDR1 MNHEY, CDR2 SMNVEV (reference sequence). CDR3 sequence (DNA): TGTGCCAGCAGTTCACAGGGGGCGCAGTATGGCTACACCTTC. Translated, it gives CASSSQGAQYGYTF.

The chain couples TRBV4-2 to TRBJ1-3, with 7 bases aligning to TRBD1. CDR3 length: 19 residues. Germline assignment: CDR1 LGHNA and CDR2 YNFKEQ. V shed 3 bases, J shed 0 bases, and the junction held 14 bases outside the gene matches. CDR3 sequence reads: CASSHPFNTGAVSGNTIYF. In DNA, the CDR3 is TGTGCCAGCAGCCACCCATTTAACACAGGGGCAGTCTCTGGAAACACCATATATTTT.

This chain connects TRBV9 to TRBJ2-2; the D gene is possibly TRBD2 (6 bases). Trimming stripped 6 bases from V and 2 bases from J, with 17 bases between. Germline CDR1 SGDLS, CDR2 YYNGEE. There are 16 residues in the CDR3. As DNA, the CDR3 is TGTGCCAGCACCCCAGGACTACTAGTCAACACCGGGGAGCTGTTTTTT. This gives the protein CASTPGLLVNTGELFF.

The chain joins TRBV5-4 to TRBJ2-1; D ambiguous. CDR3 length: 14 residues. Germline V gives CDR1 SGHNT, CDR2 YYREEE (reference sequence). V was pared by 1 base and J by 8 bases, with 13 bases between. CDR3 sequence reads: CASSLSQRWDEQFF. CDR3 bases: TGTGCCAGCAGCTTGTCCCAGCGTTGGGATGAGCAGTTCTTC.

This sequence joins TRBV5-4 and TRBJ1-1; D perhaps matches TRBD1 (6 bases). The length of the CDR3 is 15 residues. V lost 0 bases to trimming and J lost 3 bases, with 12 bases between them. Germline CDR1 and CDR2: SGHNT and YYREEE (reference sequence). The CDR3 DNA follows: TGTGCCAGCAGCTTGGGGGCGGGGGCTGACACTGAAGCTTTCTTT. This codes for CASSLGAGADTEAFF.

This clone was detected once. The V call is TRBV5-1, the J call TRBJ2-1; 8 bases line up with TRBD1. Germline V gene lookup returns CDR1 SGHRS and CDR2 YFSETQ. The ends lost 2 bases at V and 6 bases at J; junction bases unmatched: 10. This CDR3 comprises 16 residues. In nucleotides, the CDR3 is TGCGCCAGCAGCTTTTATTGGACAGGGACAGGCAATGAGCAGTTCTTC. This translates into CASSFYWTGTGNEQFF.

CDR3 amino acids: CASRGTAGNTIYF. The CDR3 DNA sequence: TGTGCCAGCAGGGGGACAGCCGGAAACACCATATATTTT. The J gene is TRBJ1-3, the V gene TRBV2; 7 nucleotides match TRBD1. Germline CDR1 is SNHLY and CDR2 is FYNNEI. The CDR3 is made up of 13 amino acids. After removal of 6 bases from V and 4 bases from J, the junction contained 3 bases not matched to a gene.

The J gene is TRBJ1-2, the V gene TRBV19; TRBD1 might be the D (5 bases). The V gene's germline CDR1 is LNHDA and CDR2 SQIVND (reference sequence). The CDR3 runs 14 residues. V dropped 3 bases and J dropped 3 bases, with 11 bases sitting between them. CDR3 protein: CASSMAGRYYGYTF. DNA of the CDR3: TGTGCCAGTAGTATGGCGGGACGGTACTATGGCTACACCTTC.

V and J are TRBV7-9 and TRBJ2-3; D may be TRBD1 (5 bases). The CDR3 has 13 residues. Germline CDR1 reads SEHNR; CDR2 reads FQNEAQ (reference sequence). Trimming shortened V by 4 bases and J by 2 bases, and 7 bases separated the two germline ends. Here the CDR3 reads CASSSRDTDTQYF. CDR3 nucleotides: TGTGCCAGCAGCTCCAGGGACACAGATACGCAGTATTTT.

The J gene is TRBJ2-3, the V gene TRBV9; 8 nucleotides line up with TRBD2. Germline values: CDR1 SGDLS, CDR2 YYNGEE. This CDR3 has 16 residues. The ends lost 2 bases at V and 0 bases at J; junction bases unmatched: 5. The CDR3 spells CASSVRLAPSTDTQYF. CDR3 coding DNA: TGTGCCAGCAGCGTCCGACTAGCGCCGAGCACAGATACGCAGTATTTT.

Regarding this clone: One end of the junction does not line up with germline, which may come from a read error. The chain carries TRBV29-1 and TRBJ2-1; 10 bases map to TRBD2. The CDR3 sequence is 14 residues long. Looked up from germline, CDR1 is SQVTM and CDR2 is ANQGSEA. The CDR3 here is CGTSEPGSYNEQFF. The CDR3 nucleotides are TGTGGGACTAGCGAACCCGGCTCCTACAATGAGCAGTTCTTC.

The CDR3 protein is CASSIRRNRGSGNTIYF. DNA for the CDR3: TGTGCCAGTAGTATTCGCCGAAACCGGGGATCTGGAAACACCATATATTTT. The chain is built from TRBV19 and TRBJ1-3; D gene unclear. Trimming left V 3 bases short and J 1 base short, with 16 bases between. Per germline, CDR1 LNHDA and CDR2 SQIVND (reference sequence). The CDR3 sequence is 17 residues long.

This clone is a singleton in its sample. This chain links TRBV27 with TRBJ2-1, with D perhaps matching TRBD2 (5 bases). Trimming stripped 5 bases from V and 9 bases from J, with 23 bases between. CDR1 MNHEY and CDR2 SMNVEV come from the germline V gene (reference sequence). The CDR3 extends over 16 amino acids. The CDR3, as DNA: TGTGCCAGCAGTATAAAAAGCGGTAGCGTAAAGGGTGAGCAGTTCTTC. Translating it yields CASSIKSGSVKGEQFF.

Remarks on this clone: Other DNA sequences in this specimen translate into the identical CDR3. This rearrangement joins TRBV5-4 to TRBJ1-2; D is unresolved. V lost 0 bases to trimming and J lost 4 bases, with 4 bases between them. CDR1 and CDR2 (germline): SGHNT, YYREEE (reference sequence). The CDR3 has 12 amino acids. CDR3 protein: CASSLDSYGYTF. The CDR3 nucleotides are TGTGCCAGCAGCTTGGACAGCTATGGCTACACCTTC. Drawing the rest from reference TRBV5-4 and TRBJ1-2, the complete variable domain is ETGVTQSPTHLIKTRGQQVTLRCSSQSGHNTVSWYQQALGQGPQFIFQYYREEENGRGNFPPRFSGLQFPNYSSELNVNALELDDSALYLCASSLDSYGYTFGSGTRLTVV.

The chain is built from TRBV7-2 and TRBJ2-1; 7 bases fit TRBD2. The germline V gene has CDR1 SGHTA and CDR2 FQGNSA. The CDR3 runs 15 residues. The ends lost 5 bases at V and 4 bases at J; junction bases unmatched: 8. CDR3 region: CASSPQSGTYNEQFF. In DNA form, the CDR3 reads TGTGCCAGCAGCCCCCAGAGCGGGACTTACAATGAGCAGTTCTTC.

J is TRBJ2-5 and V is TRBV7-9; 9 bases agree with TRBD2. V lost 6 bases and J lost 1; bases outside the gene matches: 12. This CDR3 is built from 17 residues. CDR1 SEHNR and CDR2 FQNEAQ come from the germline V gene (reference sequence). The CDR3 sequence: CASSQVISGSFQETQYF. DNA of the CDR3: TGTGCCAGCAGTCAGGTCATTAGCGGGAGTTTCCAAGAGACCCAGTACTTC.

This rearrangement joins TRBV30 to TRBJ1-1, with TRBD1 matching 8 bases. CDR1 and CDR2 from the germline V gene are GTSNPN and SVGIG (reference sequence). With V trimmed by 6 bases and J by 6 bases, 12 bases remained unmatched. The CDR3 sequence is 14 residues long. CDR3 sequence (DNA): TGTGCCTGCACCTGGACAGGGACGTTCGCTGAAGCTTTCTTT. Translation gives CACTWTGTFAEAFF.

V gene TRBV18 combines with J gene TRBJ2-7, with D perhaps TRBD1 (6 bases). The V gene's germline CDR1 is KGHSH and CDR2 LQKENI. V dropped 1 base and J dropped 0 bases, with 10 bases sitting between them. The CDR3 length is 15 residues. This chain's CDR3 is CASSPRPRGSYEQYF. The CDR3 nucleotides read TGTGCCAGCTCACCACGGCCCAGGGGCTCCTACGAGCAGTACTTC.

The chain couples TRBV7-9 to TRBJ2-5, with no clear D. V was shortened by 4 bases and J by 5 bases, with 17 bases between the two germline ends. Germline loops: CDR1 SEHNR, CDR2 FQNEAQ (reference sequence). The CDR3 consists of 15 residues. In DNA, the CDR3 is TGTGCCAGCAGCTCACGTACGTCTAGTCCCGAGACCCAGTACTTC. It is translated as CASSSRTSSPETQYF.

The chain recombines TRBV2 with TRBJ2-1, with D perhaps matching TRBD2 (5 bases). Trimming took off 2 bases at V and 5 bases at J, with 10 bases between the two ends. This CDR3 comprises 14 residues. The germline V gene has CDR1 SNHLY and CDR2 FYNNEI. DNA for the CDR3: TGTGCCAGCAGTGAATTGGTCGGGAACAATGAGCAGTTCTTC. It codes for CASSELVGNNEQFF.

CDR3 loop: CASSGGRISYEQYF. The CDR3 nucleotides are TGCGCCAGCAGCGGCGGGAGAATCTCCTACGAGCAGTACTTC. The V gene is TRBV5-1, the J gene TRBJ2-7, with 7 bases matching TRBD2. Germline lookup yields CDR1 SGHRS and CDR2 YFSETQ. Trimming at V came to 4 bases and at J to 0 bases, leaving 4 bases not matched to a gene. This CDR3 has 14 residues.